These 18 T cell receptor beta chains came from one sample sequenced in a study of response to subunit inactivated influenza vaccine. From the RT-PCR reads, TCRdb called clonotypes with MiXCR, one entry per CDR3 protein. Of about 580,000 distinct CDR3 sequences in the sample, about 15% were seen once. The specimen was PBMCs from blood, collected about 13 days after vaccination. These receptors all come from a man aged 50 to 59 who received an inactivated influenza vaccine.

This rearrangement joins TRBV14 to TRBJ1-4; 8 bases line up with TRBD1. This CDR3 contains 13 residues. Losses at the gene ends were 4 bases for V and 7 bases for J; bases not matched to a gene: 2. Looked up from germline, CDR1 is SGHDN and CDR2 is FVKESK. CDR3 amino acids: CASSRTGSEKLFF. The CDR3, as DNA: TGTGCCAGCAGCCGGACAGGGTCTGAAAAACTGTTTTTT. The whole variable domain, remainder taken from reference TRBV14 and TRBJ1-4, is EAGVTQFPSHSVIEKGQTVTLRCDPISGHDNLYWYRRVMGKEIKFLLHFVKESKQDESGMPNNRFLAERTGGTYSTLKVQPAELEDSGVYFCASSRTGSEKLFFGSGTQLSVL.

This clonotype has just a few counts. The chain carries TRBV3-1 and TRBJ2-3; 7 bases fit TRBD2. The CDR3 spans 15 residues. Per germline, CDR1 LGHDT and CDR2 YNNKEL (reference sequence). V was pared by 5 bases and J by 0 bases, with 5 bases of the junction left unmatched. The CDR3 loop reads CASSRAGTSTDTQYF. The CDR3 DNA follows: TGTGCCAGCAGCAGAGCGGGGACTAGCACAGATACGCAGTATTTT.

This clonotype was recorded many times. The chain uses TRBV29-1 and TRBJ2-5; possibly TRBD2 for D (7 bases). The V and J ends lost 2 bases and 0 bases respectively, with 16 bases between them. In germline, CDR1 is SQVTM, CDR2 ANQGSEA. This CDR3 has 16 residues. The CDR3 DNA sequence: TGCAGCGTTGAATGGGTGCGGGGGCCACACCAAGAGACCCAGTACTTC. Translating it yields CSVEWVRGPHQETQYF.

This chain joins TRBV12-3 or TRBV12-4 and TRBJ2-3; D might be TRBD2 (5 bases). The CDR3 covers 15 residues. Trimming pared 2 bases from V and 4 bases from J, leaving 13 bases between. The CDR3 DNA follows: TGTGCCAGCAGTTTACATATAGGGAGAGCAGATACGCAGTATTTT. Translation gives CASSLHIGRADTQYF.

The table lists this clonotype with a count of one. The V and J genes are TRBV7-6 and TRBJ2-7; D assignment may be TRBD1 or TRBD2 (5 bases each). V lost 3 bases and J lost 0, with 12 bases in between. CDR3 length: 15 residues. CDR1 SGHVS and CDR2 FNYEAQ come from the germline V gene. The CDR3 nucleotides read TGTGCCAGCAGCTTGGGGGTACTATACTCCTACGAGCAGTACTTC. Amino acids: CASSLGVLYSYEQYF.

Only a few counts were recorded for this clonotype. The chain is built from TRBV28 and TRBJ2-5; 11 nucleotides align to TRBD1. The CDR3 is 15 amino acids. Per the germline V gene, CDR1 is MDHEN and CDR2 is SYDVKM. With 4 bases clipped from V and 3 bases from J, the junction kept 4 bases outside the gene matches. CDR3 residues: CASSSGTGGKETQYF. Here the CDR3 DNA reads TGTGCCAGCAGTTCCGGGACAGGGGGAAAAGAGACCCAGTACTTC.

The V call is TRBV12-3 or TRBV12-4, the J call TRBJ2-2; no firm D call. There are 14 residues in the CDR3. V gave up 2 bases and J gave up 1 base, with 5 bases separating them. The DNA of the CDR3 is TGTGCCAGCAGTTTACCCCAGAACACCGGGGAGCTGTTTTTT. Protein product: CASSLPQNTGELFF.

The table lists this clonotype with a few counts. The gene calls are TRBV27 and TRBJ2-1, with 14 positions matching TRBD2. The germline V gene encodes CDR1 MNHEY and CDR2 SMNVEV (reference sequence). The CDR3 consists of 16 residues. V was pared by 6 bases and J by 8 bases, with 9 bases of the junction left unmatched. CDR3 region: CASSQTSGRGGYEQFF. The DNA of the CDR3 is TGTGCCAGCAGCCAGACTAGCGGGAGGGGGGGCTATGAGCAGTTCTTC.

There are a few counts of this clonotype. The genes are TRBV5-1 and TRBJ2-2; 9 nucleotides align to TRBD2. V shed 0 bases and J 6 bases; nucleotides not matched to a gene: 3. This CDR3 comprises 15 residues. CDR1 is SGHRS, CDR2 YFSETQ, per germline. CDR3 nucleotide sequence: TGCGCCAGCAGCTTGGTAGCGGGGGTTTCCGGGGAGCTGTTTTTT. Amino acid sequence: CASSLVAGVSGELFF.

This clonotype was detected only a few times. This chain joins TRBV7-6 and TRBJ1-4; D is unresolved. Germline assignment: CDR1 SGHVS and CDR2 FNYEAQ. This CDR3 has 15 amino acids. Trimming pared 5 bases from V and 0 bases from J, leaving 10 bases between. CDR3 coding DNA: TGTGCCAGCAGCAATTACAGTGCAACTAATGAAAAACTGTTTTTT. This codes for CASSNYSATNEKLFF.

V usage is TRBV7-9 and J usage is TRBJ1-3; perhaps TRBD1 as D (5 bases). The CDR3 has 12 amino acids. Trimming left V 11 bases short and J 4 bases short, with 12 bases between. Germline CDR1 reads SEHNR; CDR2 reads FQNEAQ (reference sequence). For the CDR3, the DNA is TGTGCCGGGCTCTCAGGGGGAAACACCATATATTTT. Protein: CAGLSGGNTIYF. Full variable domain (remainder filled in from reference TRBV7-9 and TRBJ1-3): DTGVSQNPRHKITKRGQNVTFRCDPISEHNRLYWYRQTLGQGPEFLTYFQNEAQLEKSRLLSDRFSAERPKGSFSTLEIQRTEQGDSAMYLCAGLSGGNTIYFGEGSWLTVV.

This chain connects TRBV20-1 to TRBJ2-5; 14 nucleotides align to TRBD2. V lost 6 bases, J lost 5 bases, and 11 bases stayed unmatched. Germline V gene sequence: CDR1 DFQATT, CDR2 SNEGSKA (reference sequence). The CDR3 is 16 residues long. Here the CDR3 reads CSARTSGGSRGETQYF. The CDR3 region has the DNA TGCAGTGCAAGGACTAGCGGGGGGTCGCGGGGGGAGACCCAGTACTTC.

The chain recombines TRBV7-2 with TRBJ1-1; D gene ambiguous. The germline gives CDR1 SGHTA, CDR2 FQGNSA. V gave up 4 bases and J gave up 6 bases, with 12 bases separating them. The CDR3 sequence is 13 residues long. This chain's CDR3 is CASSSFRSAEAFF. The CDR3 nucleotides read TGTGCCAGCAGCTCCTTCCGAAGCGCTGAAGCTTTCTTT.

The V and J genes are TRBV5-8 and TRBJ1-2; 7 bases fit TRBD1. The CDR3 runs 14 residues. V shed 2 bases and J 5 bases; nucleotides not matched to a gene: 6. The germline V gene encodes CDR1 SGHTS and CDR2 YDEGEE. DNA for the CDR3: TGTGCCAGCAGCTTCGGACAGGCAGGTTATGGCTACACCTTC. This sequence encodes CASSFGQAGYGYTF.

This clonotype was counted a few times. This chain uses TRBV5-1 with TRBJ1-1; D might be TRBD1 (6 bases). Trimming removed 3 bases from V and 6 bases from J, with 18 bases in between. This CDR3 comprises 15 residues. Germline CDR1 and CDR2: SGHRS and YFSETQ. The CDR3 region has the DNA TGCGCCAGCAGCTGGGAATGGGGGGGGCTGGCTGAAGCTTTCTTT. Translated, it gives CASSWEWGGLAEAFF.

This chain joins TRBV4-3 and TRBJ2-1, with 7 bases identical to TRBD1. V lost 0 bases and J lost 1; bases outside the gene matches: 3. The germline gives CDR1 LGHNA, CDR2 YSLEER. The CDR3 runs to 16 residues. The CDR3 loop reads CASSQETGESYNEQFF. Here the CDR3 DNA reads TGCGCCAGCAGCCAAGAAACAGGGGAATCCTACAATGAGCAGTTCTTC.

The chain employs TRBV15 and TRBJ2-7; TRBD1 aligns across 11 bases. CDR3 length: 14 residues. Germline values: CDR1 LNHNV, CDR2 YYDKDF (reference sequence). Trimming at V came to 9 bases and at J to 1 base, leaving 5 bases not matched to a gene. CDR3 sequence: CATGDRGLSYEQYF. CDR3 coding DNA: TGTGCCACGGGGGACAGGGGGTTATCCTACGAGCAGTACTTC.

V and J are TRBV29-1 and TRBJ1-2, with 10 bases identical to TRBD1. There are 12 residues in the CDR3. CDR1 is SQVTM and CDR2 is ANQGSEA in the germline V gene. The trim removed 7 bases at V and 8 bases at J, leaving 7 bases unmatched. Here the CDR3 DNA reads TGCAGCGGAAGACAGGGGGCGAGAGGCTACACCTTC. Protein: CSGRQGARGYTF. The full variable domain, its missing parts supplied by reference TRBV29-1 and TRBJ1-2, is SAVISQKPSRDICQRGTSLTIQCQVDSQVTMMFWYRQQPGQSLTLIATANQGSEATYESGFVIDKFPISRPNLTFSTLTVSNMSPEDSSIYLCSGRQGARGYTFGSGTRLTVV.